These 24 T cell receptor beta chains came from one sample sequenced in a study of cytomegalovirus exposure and HLA in healthy donors. In the PCR, 60 Vbeta and 13 Jbeta primers were used. Sequenced by immunoSEQ multiplex PCR; TCRdb stores in-frame clones only, minus some. The repertoire holds about 150,000 clones, with 65% to 80% as singletons. Sequenced: PBMCs. Source of these receptors: a man younger than 35 in good health and CMV-seronegative.

The chain employs TRBV5-5 and TRBJ1-1, with 8 positions matching TRBD1. There are 14 residues in the CDR3. Germline V gives CDR1 SGHKS, CDR2 YYEKEE (reference sequence). The V and J ends lost 4 bases and 0 bases, in that order; junction bases with no gene match: 2. The CDR3 region is CASSPTGVNTEAFF. The CDR3 region has the DNA TGTGCCAGCAGCCCGACAGGGGTGAACACTGAAGCTTTCTTT.

The V and J genes are TRBV18 and TRBJ1-3; D ambiguous. Germline CDR1 and CDR2: KGHSH and LQKENI. V was pared by 2 bases and J by 0 bases, with 14 bases between. The CDR3 totals 17 residues. CDR3 nucleotide sequence: TGTGCCAGCTCACCAGGGGAGGGCCTAAGCTCTGGAAACACCATATATTTT. Translation: CASSPGEGLSSGNTIYF.

The chain joins TRBV7-9 to TRBJ2-2, with a possible D match to TRBD1 (6 bases). The CDR3 extends over 15 amino acids. Germline loops: CDR1 SEHNR, CDR2 FQNEAQ (reference sequence). V gave up 2 bases and J gave up 1 base, with 8 bases separating them. The CDR3 spells CASSLWTENTGELFF. CDR3 coding DNA: TGTGCCAGCAGCTTATGGACAGAGAACACCGGGGAGCTGTTTTTT.

The V and J genes are TRBV6-5 and TRBJ1-4, with D perhaps TRBD1 (6 bases). V was trimmed by 2 bases and J by 9 bases, leaving 16 bases between them. CDR1 is MNHEY, CDR2 SVGAGI, per germline. The CDR3 has 15 amino acids. CDR3 in amino acids: CASSYDRRKGQKLFF. CDR3 nucleotides: TGTGCCAGCAGTTACGACAGGAGAAAGGGGCAAAAACTGTTTTTT.

The chain is built from TRBV9 and TRBJ2-3; D unclear. This CDR3 has 14 residues. V lost 0 bases, J lost 8 bases, and 13 bases lay in between. CDR1 is SGDLS and CDR2 is YYNGEE in the germline V gene. The CDR3 nucleotides read TGTGCCAGCAGCGTAGACGATGGCGGCGGTACGCAGTATTTT. Translated, it gives CASSVDDGGGTQYF.

The chain uses TRBV9 and TRBJ2-5; 14 positions match TRBD2. This CDR3 region has 17 residues. The ends lost 4 bases at V and 4 bases at J; junction bases unmatched: 9. Germline-derived CDR1 and CDR2 are SGDLS and YYNGEE. The CDR3 nucleotides are TGTGCCAGCAGCACCCGGACTAGCGGGGGGCACGGAGAGACCCAGTACTTC. Translating it yields CASSTRTSGGHGETQYF.

The CDR3 nucleotides are TGTGCCATCAGTGAGTCGAGGGCGGATGATGGCTACACCTTC. Protein product: CAISESRADDGYTF. The chain joins TRBV10-3 to TRBJ1-2; D unresolved. Germline values: CDR1 ENHRY, CDR2 SYGVKD. The germline V and J ends were trimmed by 0 bases and 6 bases, with 11 bases remaining between them. The CDR3 has 14 amino acids.

In its sample, this clone was seen a few times. The chain employs TRBV7-9 and TRBJ1-1; TRBD1 is a possible D gene (5 bases). Trimming shortened V by 1 base and J by 5 bases, and 11 bases separated the two germline ends. Germline CDR1 and CDR2: SEHNR and FQNEAQ (reference sequence). This CDR3 has 14 residues. As DNA, the CDR3 is TGTGCCAGCAGCTTAGAAGGGGTGAGGACTGAAGCTTTCTTT. Encoded protein: CASSLEGVRTEAFF.

The chain recombines TRBV6-1 with TRBJ1-2, with D possibly being TRBD1 (5 bases). This CDR3 has 16 residues. Germline assignment: CDR1 MNHNS and CDR2 SASEGT. Trimming stripped 1 base from V and 5 bases from J, with 17 bases between. In DNA form, the CDR3 reads TGTGCCAGCAGTGAAGGCAGGGCCCCTTCCTCTTATGGCTACACCTTC. Encoded protein: CASSEGRAPSSYGYTF.

The chain is built from TRBV6-1 and TRBJ1-5; tentatively, D is TRBD1 (5 bases). The CDR3 length is 13 residues. Deletions cut 3 bases from V and 5 bases from J, with 8 bases between. Looked up from germline, CDR1 is MNHNS and CDR2 is SASEGT. The CDR3 spells CASSDRAYQPQHF. CDR3 in DNA: TGTGCCAGCAGTGACAGGGCCTATCAGCCCCAGCATTTT.

The rearrangement joins TRBV4-2 to TRBJ1-2; TRBD1 is a possible D gene (6 bases). This CDR3 is 19 amino acids long. V lost 2 bases and J 2 bases, leaving 24 bases between the germline ends. Germline assignment: CDR1 LGHNA and CDR2 YNFKEQ. CDR3 sequence reads: CASSQTPDRIQFLNYGYTF. The CDR3 DNA sequence: TGTGCCAGCAGCCAAACTCCTGACAGGATCCAGTTTTTAAACTATGGCTACACCTTC.

This clone was seen once. The V call is TRBV4-2, the J call TRBJ2-7; D perhaps matches TRBD1 (6 bases). The CDR3 totals 14 residues. Germline loops: CDR1 LGHNA, CDR2 YNFKEQ. Trimming removed 8 bases from V and 3 bases from J, with 17 bases in between. The CDR3 here is CASAAPGTSYEQYF. CDR3 DNA: TGTGCCAGCGCCGCCCCCGGGACAAGCTACGAGCAGTACTTC.

This chain connects TRBV6-4 to TRBJ2-2, with D maybe TRBD1 (6 bases). The CDR3 consists of 15 residues. Germline CDR1 MRHNA, CDR2 SNTAGT. The V end was cut by 6 bases, the J end by 1 base, with 12 bases between. CDR3 sequence (DNA): TGTGCCAGCAGCCCCGGGACAATGAACACCGGGGAGCTGTTTTTT. It encodes CASSPGTMNTGELFF.

The chain uses TRBV6-6 and TRBJ1-2; weak D call: TRBD1 (5 bases). Looked up from germline, CDR1 is MNHNY and CDR2 is SVGAGI (reference sequence). The CDR3 contains 15 residues. Between the trimmed V and J ends, which lost 0 bases and 8 bases, there was a span of 16 bases. As DNA, the CDR3 is TGTGCCAGCAGTTACTCGATGGCAGGGAGGGGCGGCTACACCTTC. This translates into CASSYSMAGRGGYTF.

The chain uses TRBV4-3 and TRBJ1-1; D perhaps matches TRBD1 (6 bases). CDR1 is LGHNA and CDR2 is YSLEER in the germline V gene. Between the trimmed V and J ends, which lost 2 bases and 5 bases, there was a span of 15 bases. The CDR3 runs 15 residues. CDR3 loop: CASSQSERGGTEAFF. The CDR3 nucleotides are TGCGCCAGCAGCCAATCCGAGAGGGGGGGAACTGAAGCTTTCTTT.

This chain joins TRBV15 and TRBJ2-1; a possible D gene is TRBD2 (7 bases). CDR1 is LNHNV and CDR2 is YYDKDF in the germline V gene (reference sequence). The CDR3 is made up of 16 amino acids. The V gene lost 0 bases and the J gene lost 1 base, with 10 bases spanning the gap. The CDR3 sequence is CATSRDAGASYNEQFF. CDR3 nucleotides: TGTGCCACCAGCAGAGATGCGGGGGCGTCCTACAATGAGCAGTTCTTC. Complete variable domain (other parts from reference TRBV15 and TRBJ2-1): DAMVIQNPRYQVTQFGKPVTLSCSQTLNHNVMYWYQQKSSQAPKLLFHYYDKDFNNEADTPDNFQSRRPNTSFCFLDIRSPGLGDTAMYLCATSRDAGASYNEQFFGPGTRLTVL.

This clone is a singleton in its sample. The chain couples TRBV6-5 to TRBJ2-4; D gene unclear. The CDR3 loop spans 12 amino acids. V was trimmed by 5 bases and J by 6 bases, leaving 8 bases between them. Germline CDR1 is MNHEY and CDR2 is SVGAGI. The CDR3 coding sequence is TGTGCCAGCAGTGAGCCAAGAAACATTCAGTACTTC. Amino acids: CASSEPRNIQYF.

The rearrangement links TRBV18 to TRBJ2-3, with 8 bases identical to TRBD1. With V trimmed by 2 bases and J by 6 bases, 4 bases remained unmatched. The CDR3 has 14 residues. Per germline, CDR1 KGHSH and CDR2 LQKENI. CDR3 in amino acids: CASSPSGQGDTQYF. CDR3 in DNA: TGTGCCAGCTCACCATCCGGACAGGGTGATACGCAGTATTTT.

The CDR3, as DNA: TGTGCCAGCAGCGTAGGGTCCGGGGGGCCCGAGCAGTACTTC. Its protein is CASSVGSGGPEQYF. The chain combines TRBV9 with TRBJ2-7, with a weak D call TRBD2 (7 bases). Looked up from germline, CDR1 is SGDLS and CDR2 is YYNGEE. The length of the CDR3 is 14 residues. V was cut by 0 bases and J by 6 bases, with 13 bases left in between. Filled out from reference TRBV9 and TRBJ2-7, the complete variable domain reads DSGVTQTPKHLITATGQRVTLRCSPRSGDLSVYWYQQSLDQGLQFLIQYYNGEERAKGNILERFSAQQFPDLHSELNLSSLELGDSALYFCASSVGSGGPEQYFGPGTRLTVT.

The CDR3 protein is CASSYYLSGAGANVLTF. The CDR3 DNA reads as TGTGCCAGTAGCTATTACCTTTCAGGGGCTGGGGCCAACGTCCTGACTTTC. The chain links TRBV19 to TRBJ2-6; possible D gene TRBD1, 6 bases. Germline V CDR1 and CDR2: LNHDA, SQIVND (reference sequence). This CDR3 comprises 17 residues. The germline V and J ends were trimmed by 6 bases and 2 bases, with 17 bases remaining between them.

This clone was recorded once. J is TRBJ2-1 and V is TRBV11-3; D might be TRBD1 (6 bases). V lost 1 base to trimming and J lost 4 bases, with 11 bases between them. The CDR3 has 15 residues. Germline V lookup: CDR1 SGHNT, CDR2 YENEEA. The CDR3 loop reads CASSLGTVSYNEQFF. CDR3 sequence (DNA): TGTGCCAGCAGCTTAGGGACAGTATCGTACAATGAGCAGTTCTTC.

The chain recombines TRBV18 with TRBJ2-7; no reliable D call. Deletions cut 5 bases from V and 6 bases from J, with 29 bases between. The CDR3 has 18 amino acids. CDR1 is KGHSH and CDR2 is LQKENI in the germline V gene. The chain's CDR3 is CASSSNRVSTVLHGEQYF. As DNA, the CDR3 is TGTGCCAGCTCATCGAACCGTGTCTCCACGGTCCTTCACGGCGAGCAGTACTTC.

The chain links TRBV2 to TRBJ2-7, with TRBD1 matching 10 bases. There are 14 residues in the CDR3. The germline gives CDR1 SNHLY, CDR2 FYNNEI. J lost 3 bases, V lost 4 bases, and 3 bases had no gene match. CDR3 DNA sequence: TGTGCCAGCAGTGCGGGACAGGGGAACTACGAGCAGTACGTC. Translated: CASSAGQGNYEQYV.

V and J are TRBV7-9 and TRBJ1-1; tentatively, D is TRBD1 (6 bases). V was cut by 5 bases and J by 0 bases, with 16 bases left in between. This CDR3 is 16 amino acids long. Germline V gene sequence: CDR1 SEHNR, CDR2 FQNEAQ (reference sequence). In DNA, the CDR3 is TGTGCCAGCAGCCCAGACAGGTCGCTTCTGAACACTGAAGCTTTCTTT. It is translated as CASSPDRSLLNTEAFF.